This T cell receptor (beta chain) was recorded in a study of memory B cells and T cells in multiple sclerosis (dated by TCRdb to 2017 to 2018). Regarding the complete study: TCR beta repertoires of autoproliferating peripheral T cells were compared with the TCR beta repertoires of brain lesion-infiltrating T cells in multiple sclerosis patients. Two multiple sclerosis patients, for whom either brain lesions at autopsy or brain-infiltrating cells from biopsy were available, were included in TCR sequencing.

V was cut back by 2 bases and J by 1 base, leaving a gap of 8 bases between them. CDR1 is given as SGHTA and CDR2 as FQGNSA, both from the germline V gene. Spanning cysteine to phenylalanine, the CDR3 consists of 14 amino acids. The retained sequence is limited to the CDR3, 42 bases, with the frame set at the first base. Turning to this clone: Its antigen remains undetermined. No quality values exist for individual bases; no much larger clone is one base distant.

After CFSE-labeled PBMCs were cultured without any stimulus, the autoproliferating (CFSEdim) and non-proliferating (CFSEhi) T cell fractions were each sequenced on their own. In total, some 47 million CFSE-labeled PBMCs were cultured without stimulus for 6 to 8 days, after which replicate wells were pooled. PBMCs were labeled with roughly 0.5 uM CFSE and cultured without exogenous stimuli in serum-free AIM-V medium. PBMCs were isolated by Ficoll density gradient centrifugation and were cryopreserved before use. Live 7-AAD-negative cells were sorted on a FACSAria III, washed with PBS, and frozen at -80 degrees C as dry pellets. Genomic DNA was extracted, and the immunoSEQ Platform was used to amplify TCRbeta CDR3 regions from that DNA. Multiplex PCR, high-throughput sequencing and a vendor bioinformatics pipeline were brought together in the immunoSEQ assay. As for the original processing: Non-productive sequences and CDR3s shorter than 4 amino acids were excluded, and clonotype frequencies were recalculated for each sample. In immunoSEQ Analyzer 2.0, shared clonotypes were identified as those with identical CDR3 amino acid, V gene and J gene sequences. Repertoire overlap was normalized by dividing shared clonotype counts by the product of both clone-set sizes, with the result scaled by 1000 into arbitrary units. TCRdb holds this immuneACCESS table with in-frame rearrangements only. Some clones are missing; in checked studies, unresolved V genes explain under half, and the rest has no known cause. Clone size and the V and J calls come from that table; the DNA yielded D and trimming. This sample comprises 25,000 to 35,000 clones, roughly 83% of them detected only once. Clones ranked in the top ten supply 2% to 3% of the sample.

The paper as a whole reports these results and caveats: Because clone-set sizes differed between compartments, counts of shared clonotypes were influenced and normalization was required.

Sequencing was done on a sample of PBMCs from blood kept in culture. The chain is encoded by TRBV7-2 joined to TRBJ1-1; no D gene is confidently identified. The clonotype comes from a human donor with multiple sclerosis. The DNA reads as follows: TGTGCCAGCAGCTTACCGCTGGGGAACACTGAAGCTTTCTTT. This sequence encodes CASSLPLGNTEAFF.